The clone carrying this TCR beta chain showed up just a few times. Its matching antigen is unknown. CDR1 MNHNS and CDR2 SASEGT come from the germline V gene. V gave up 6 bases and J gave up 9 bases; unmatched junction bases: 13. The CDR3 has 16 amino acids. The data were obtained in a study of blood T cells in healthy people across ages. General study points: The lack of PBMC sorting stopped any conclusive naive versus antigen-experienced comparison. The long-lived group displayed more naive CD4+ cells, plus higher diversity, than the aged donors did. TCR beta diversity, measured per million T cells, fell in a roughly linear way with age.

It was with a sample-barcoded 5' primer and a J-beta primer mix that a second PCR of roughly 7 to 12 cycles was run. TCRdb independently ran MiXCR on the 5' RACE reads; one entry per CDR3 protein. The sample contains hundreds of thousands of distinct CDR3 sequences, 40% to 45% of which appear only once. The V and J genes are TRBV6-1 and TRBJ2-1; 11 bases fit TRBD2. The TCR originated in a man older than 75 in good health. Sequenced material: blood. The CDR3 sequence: CASSPKIAGGPGEQFF. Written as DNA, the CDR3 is TGTGCCAGCAGCCCAAAGATAGCGGGAGGGCCGGGTGAGCAGTTCTTC.